The following is a T cell receptor beta chain sequence with its context. The antigen remains unidentified. This sample is part of a study of T cells in localized non-small cell lung cancer. Notes on the study in general: Adjacent lung was found to contain a median about 60 of the top 100 tumor clones.

This CDR3 region has 14 residues. V lost 0 bases and J lost 10, with 12 bases in between. CDR1 LNHNV and CDR2 YYDKDF come from the germline V gene (reference sequence). Generated by immunoSEQ multiplex PCR, the TCRdb table keeps only in-frame clones and is missing some. The data hold about 92,000 clones, with approximately 90% observed a single time. The source of this sequence is a woman aged 40-69 years with stage II squamous cell lung carcinoma. The sample was PBMCs, taken before any cancer treatment. The chain combines TRBV15 with TRBJ1-4; D is undetermined. The CDR3 DNA reads TGTGCCACCAGCAGAGATAAACCGGCTGGAAAACTGTTTTTT. Its protein is CATSRDKPAGKLFF.